These T cell receptor beta chains were read from a single sample in a study of shared clonotypes between healthy human individuals. Clones were sequenced by immunoSEQ multiplex PCR, and TCRdb holds only the in-frame ones, with some missing. This table holds about 1 million clones, around 74% found once. Sequencing used memory CD4+ T cells sorted from blood. Receptors were obtained from a man aged 18 to 29 in good health. Both conserved end residues are part of each CDR3.

CDR3,J,V
CASQSGYYEQYF,TRBJ2-7,TRBV6-6
CATSRGWGGSTHTDTQYF,TRBJ2-3,TRBV15
CASSLGSGSDEQFF,TRBJ2-1,TRBV7-8
CASSLGAGGLQETQYF,TRBJ2-5,TRBV5-1
CSPILRGTQYF,TRBJ2-3,TRBV29-1
CAGSRKTGSEQYF,TRBJ2-7,TRBV11-2
CASSSPPGQGYSPLHF,TRBJ1-6,TRBV5-4
CASSRGAFNQPQHF,TRBJ1-5,TRBV6-5
CSVETVSSYEQYF,TRBJ2-7,TRBV29-1
CASSSRWDQPQHF,TRBJ1-5,TRBV27
CASSLEPRDTGELFF,TRBJ2-2,TRBV5-1
CASSSILAGGTGELFF,TRBJ2-2,TRBV7-9
CASSESRSSSTDTQYF,TRBJ2-3,TRBV25-1
CASNPSGDSHSYEQYF,.,TRBV6-6
CASNPTGSTDTQYF,TRBJ2-3,TRBV5-4
CASSPGQGNTGELFF,TRBJ2-2,TRBV18
CASSIAGTVNTEAFF,TRBJ1-1,TRBV19
CASSPDAGAAKNIQYF,TRBJ2-4,TRBV7-8
CASSVAINEKLFF,TRBJ1-4,TRBV9
CASSLGGYFTGELFF,TRBJ2-2,TRBV5-6
CASSGEGYGYTF,TRBJ1-2,TRBV6-4
CASSASSGTASSYEQYF,TRBJ2-7,TRBV11-2
CASSSGTGPYEQYF,TRBJ2-7,TRBV10-1
CASSSTGQGDGYTF,TRBJ1-2,TRBV9
CATSGTLNEKLFF,TRBJ1-4,TRBV6-1
CASRFVCGTAGNQPQHF,TRBJ1-5,TRBV25-1
CASSRRPGFMDSPLHF,TRBJ1-6,TRBV27
CASSVGLTGTDTQYF,TRBJ2-3,TRBV9
CASSGGRGVIYGYTF,TRBJ1-2,TRBV9
CASSVDGTGGAYEQYF,TRBJ2-7,TRBV2
CASSYSGPNTDTQYF,TRBJ2-3,TRBV6-5
CASSVPTASGRETQYF,TRBJ2-5,TRBV9
CASSQALNTEAFF,TRBJ1-1,TRBV10-1
CASSPMRGGYEQYF,TRBJ2-7,TRBV7-6
CASSPTGDRAKEQYF,TRBJ2-7,TRBV18
CAIKVAAANEQFF,TRBJ2-1,TRBV10-3
CASHSPGGATEAFF,TRBJ1-1,TRBV6-5
CASSSLEAAGKTYEQYF,TRBJ2-7,TRBV19
CASSQTSGRGTDTQYF,TRBJ2-3,TRBV11-2
CASSPDSPLVSNQPQHF,TRBJ1-5,TRBV18
CASQNGPGNTIYF,TRBJ1-3,TRBV19
CASSPRGQGTLEQYF,TRBJ2-7,TRBV5-1
CASRTGQGGQPQHF,TRBJ1-5,TRBV6-5
CASSFRTGALNYGYTF,TRBJ1-2,TRBV11-3
CAWSVGGIGTDTQYF,TRBJ2-3,TRBV30
CASSLVSNQDQPQHF,TRBJ1-5,TRBV7-9
CASSADYNEQFF,TRBJ2-1,TRBV6-1
CASSPDDILTGVLNTGELFF,TRBJ2-2,TRBV16
CSARGETQYF,TRBJ2-5,TRBV20-1